Following are 27 T cell receptor beta chains from one sample sequenced in a study of OX40 agonist ivuxolimab in advanced cancers. Produced via immunoSEQ multiplex PCR; TCRdb's table is partial and in-frame only. The sample records about 23,000 clones, roughly three quarters being singletons. Here the sequenced sample was CD4+ or CD8+ T cells sorted from blood, taken in a trial of the OX40 agonist ivuxolimab. The receptors come from an adult with an advanced solid tumor such as melanoma, head and neck, liver or kidney cancer.

This clone has a handful of counts. CDR3 DNA: TGTGCCAGCAGTGCGTACACAGGGGGCTCTGGAAACACCATATATTTT. Translating gives CASSAYTGGSGNTIYF. V and J are TRBV6-1 and TRBJ1-3; 8 nucleotides agree with TRBD1. The CDR3 spans 16 residues. Trimming took 4 bases from V and 0 from J; bases not matched to a gene: 5. CDR1 and CDR2 from the germline V gene are MNHNS and SASEGT.

The rearrangement uses TRBV29-1 and TRBJ1-1, with 12 bases that match TRBD1. Germline V gene sequence: CDR1 SQVTM, CDR2 ANQGSEA. V lost 6 bases to trimming and J lost 0 bases; unmatched junction nucleotides: 5. This CDR3 has 15 amino acids. The CDR3 region is CSVVGTGGMNTEAFF. Written as DNA, the CDR3 is TGCAGCGTCGTCGGGACAGGGGGCATGAACACTGAAGCTTTCTTT.

This chain joins TRBV20-1 and TRBJ2-7, with 8 bases matching TRBD2. Germline trimming cut 5 bases from V and 6 bases from J; bases unmatched to any gene: 3. Germline lookup yields CDR1 DFQATT and CDR2 SNEGSKA (reference sequence). CDR3 length equals 11 residues. CDR3 bases: TGCAGTGCTCAGCGGGGGCCCGAGCAGTACTTC. Amino acid sequence: CSAQRGPEQYF.

This clone was detected only a few times. The rearrangement joins TRBV2 to TRBJ1-5; tentatively, D is TRBD1 (6 bases). V lost 7 bases to trimming and J lost 8 bases, with 15 bases between them. Germline assignment: CDR1 SNHLY and CDR2 FYNNEI. The CDR3 covers 13 residues. The CDR3 DNA reads TGTGCCAGCACGGGGGGCAGGGTAGAGCCCCAGCATTTT. Translated, it gives CASTGGRVEPQHF.

The chain carries TRBV28 and TRBJ2-5, with D unresolved. V was clipped by 8 bases and J by 5 bases, with 9 bases between them. This CDR3 has 11 amino acids. The V gene's germline CDR1 is MDHEN and CDR2 SYDVKM. The CDR3 here is CASASQETQYF. CDR3 coding DNA: TGTGCCAGCGCTTCGCAGGAGACCCAGTACTTC.

This rearrangement joins TRBV4-1 to TRBJ2-3; tentatively, D is TRBD2 (5 bases). Germline CDR1 and CDR2: MGHRA and YSYEKL. CDR3 length equals 14 residues. V was shortened by 4 bases and J by 6 bases, with 14 bases between the two germline ends. CDR3 residues: CASSLGLSTDTQYF. The CDR3 DNA reads TGCGCCAGCAGCCTTGGACTCTCGACGGATACGCAGTATTTT.

The count of this clone is one. This likely traces to a read error, being one base from a far larger clone. The chain joins TRBV14 to TRBJ1-5; D remains ambiguous. This CDR3 spans 13 amino acids. Germline V CDR1 and CDR2: SGHDN, FVKESK. The ends were cut back, 2 bases at V and 3 bases at J, with 5 bases in the middle. The chain's CDR3 is CASSQHLNQPQHF. CDR3 bases: TGTGCCAGCAGCCAACACCTCAATCAGCCCCAGCATTTT. Filled out from reference TRBV14 and TRBJ1-5, the complete variable domain reads EAGVTQFPSHSVIEKGQTVTLRCDPISGHDNLYWYRRVMGKEIKFLLHFVKESKQDESGMPNNRFLAERTGGTYSTLKVQPAELEDSGVYFCASSQHLNQPQHFGDGTRLSIL.

The chain employs TRBV4-1 and TRBJ2-3, with TRBD2 matching 9 bases. CDR3 length: 18 amino acids. Germline lookup yields CDR1 MGHRA and CDR2 YSYEKL. V gave up 8 bases and J gave up 4 bases; unmatched junction bases: 19. The CDR3 here is CASEPLPRRGGHPDTQYF. For the CDR3, the DNA is TGCGCCAGCGAGCCCCTCCCCCGGCGGGGGGGCCATCCAGATACGCAGTATTTT.

J is TRBJ1-1 and V is TRBV5-1; 7 bases fit TRBD1. The CDR3 has 16 residues. CDR1 is SGHRS and CDR2 is YFSETQ in the germline V gene. V lost 0 bases and J lost 1; bases outside the gene matches: 6. CDR3 sequence (DNA): TGCGCCAGCAGCTTGGCCACTAGGACAGGGAACACTGAAGCTTTCTTT. Amino acid sequence: CASSLATRTGNTEAFF.

V usage is TRBV28 and J usage is TRBJ2-7, with no clear D. CDR1 MDHEN and CDR2 SYDVKM come from the germline V gene. The CDR3 has 11 amino acids. Trimming pared 8 bases from V and 1 base from J, leaving 6 bases between. This CDR3 reads CASGFSYEQYF. DNA of the CDR3: TGTGCCAGCGGGTTTTCCTACGAGCAGTACTTC.

The V call is TRBV2, the J call TRBJ1-4, with D possibly being TRBD1 (5 bases). This CDR3 comprises 14 residues. Per germline, CDR1 SNHLY and CDR2 FYNNEI. Trimming left V 6 bases short and J 8 bases short, with 16 bases between. CDR3 sequence reads: CASSVGPGDEKLFF. For the CDR3, the DNA is TGTGCCAGCAGCGTGGGACCCGGGGACGAAAAACTGTTTTTT.

This chain joins TRBV6-4 and TRBJ1-5; 11 nucleotides agree with TRBD1. The CDR3 contains 14 residues. V gave up 8 bases and J gave up 6 bases; unmatched junction bases: 6. Germline CDR1 and CDR2: MRHNA and SNTAGT. In nucleotides, the CDR3 is TGTGCCAGCCCTTCGGGGACAGGGGGTCAGCCCCAGCATTTT. Residues: CASPSGTGGQPQHF.

This chain uses TRBV5-1 with TRBJ2-5; D gene ambiguous. V was pared by 0 bases and J by 5 bases, with 5 bases between. Germline V gene sequence: CDR1 SGHRS, CDR2 YFSETQ. This CDR3 spans 12 amino acids. CDR3 loop: CASSLGSETQYF. For the CDR3, the DNA is TGCGCCAGCAGCTTGGGTAGCGAGACCCAGTACTTC.

This chain connects TRBV11-3 to TRBJ2-3, with D possibly matching TRBD2 (6 bases). Trimming took 5 bases from V and 0 from J, leaving 15 bases between them. The CDR3 totals 16 residues. Germline CDR1 and CDR2: SGHNT and YENEEA. The CDR3 DNA is TGTGCCAGCAGCCTGGGGGGACGCACTAGCACAGATACGCAGTATTTT. Translation: CASSLGGRTSTDTQYF.

This chain uses TRBV11-2 with TRBJ2-1, with 8 positions matching TRBD1. V lost 2 bases to trimming and J lost 7 bases; unmatched junction nucleotides: 7. The length of the CDR3 is 15 residues. Germline loops: CDR1 SGHAT, CDR2 FQNNGV. In nucleotides, the CDR3 is TGTGCCAGCAGCTTAACTGTTACAGGGGGGAATGAGCAGTTCTTC. Amino acids: CASSLTVTGGNEQFF.

The chain is built from TRBV28 and TRBJ1-1; D not resolved. The CDR3 totals 12 residues. Per germline, CDR1 MDHEN and CDR2 SYDVKM. The V gene lost 5 bases and the J gene lost 2 bases, with 6 bases spanning the gap. The CDR3 nucleotides read TGTGCCAGCAGTCTAGTTAACACTGAAGCTTTCTTT. Encoded protein: CASSLVNTEAFF.

The chain recombines TRBV28 with TRBJ1-1, with TRBD1 as a possible D gene (5 bases). Per the germline V gene, CDR1 is MDHEN and CDR2 is SYDVKM. This CDR3 has 13 amino acids. Deletions cut 3 bases from V and 8 bases from J, with 13 bases between. This chain's CDR3 is CASSFFGDREAFF. The DNA for the CDR3 is TGTGCCAGCAGTTTTTTCGGGGACCGGGAAGCTTTCTTT. Drawing the rest from reference TRBV28 and TRBJ1-1, the complete variable domain is DVKVTQSSRYLVKRTGEKVFLECVQDMDHENMFWYRQDPGLGLRLIYFSYDVKMKEKGDIPEGYSVSREKKERFSLILESASTNQTSMYLCASSFFGDREAFFGQGTRLTVV.

The chain carries TRBV6-1 and TRBJ2-7; 8 bases are a match to TRBD2. V shed 3 bases and J 3 bases; nucleotides not matched to a gene: 10. Germline V CDR1 and CDR2: MNHNS, SASEGT. The CDR3 runs to 16 residues. CDR3 protein: CASSDFVAGGGYEQYF. The CDR3 bases are TGTGCCAGCAGTGACTTTGTTGCGGGAGGAGGCTACGAGCAGTACTTC.

As regards this clone: The junction departs from germline at one end; a sequencing error may be responsible. The chain combines TRBV28 with TRBJ2-1; unclear D gene. Germline V gene lookup returns CDR1 MDHEN and CDR2 SYDVKM. The CDR3 totals 15 residues. As DNA, the CDR3 is TGTGCCAGCAGTCCCTCCGGATTCTCCAACAATGAGCAGTTCTTC. Translated, it gives CASSPSGFSNNEQFF.

The genes are TRBV6-1 and TRBJ1-1; TRBD1 might be the D (5 bases). The V gene's germline CDR1 is MNHNS and CDR2 SASEGT. Trimming removed 8 bases from V and 2 bases from J, with 9 bases in between. The CDR3 covers 12 residues. The CDR3 bases are TGTGCCAGCGAAGGGGACAACACTGAAGCTTTCTTT. This sequence encodes CASEGDNTEAFF.

V gene TRBV6-5 combines with J gene TRBJ1-1; D possibly corresponds to TRBD1 (6 bases). Trimming cost V 4 bases and J 3 bases, with 15 bases left between them. Germline lookup yields CDR1 MNHEY and CDR2 SVGAGI. The CDR3 loop spans 15 amino acids. The CDR3 reads CASSFRRAGDTEAFF. The CDR3 DNA is TGTGCCAGCAGTTTTCGACGGGCAGGGGACACTGAAGCTTTCTTT.

The V call is TRBV15, the J call TRBJ1-5; D might be TRBD1 (6 bases). CDR3 length: 15 residues. Looked up from germline, CDR1 is LNHNV and CDR2 is YYDKDF (reference sequence). Trimming left V 3 bases short and J 7 bases short, with 16 bases between. The DNA of the CDR3 is TGTGCCACCAGCAGCTTACAGGGAAGGGAGCAGCCCCAGCATTTT. The encoded protein is CATSSLQGREQPQHF.

As concerns this clone: Other DNA sequences in the same sample also yield this CDR3. The rearrangement links TRBV6-1 to TRBJ1-1; no reliable D call. The V end was cut by 2 bases, the J end by 1 base, with 5 bases between. The germline gives CDR1 MNHNS, CDR2 SASEGT. The CDR3 is 13 residues long. CDR3: CASSEYRNTEAFF. The CDR3 DNA is TGTGCCAGCAGTGAATACAGGAACACTGAAGCTTTCTTT.

This clone was seen only a few times. J is TRBJ2-5 and V is TRBV28; 9 nucleotides match TRBD1. V shed 2 bases, J shed 5 bases, and the junction held 6 bases outside the gene matches. Germline CDR1 is MDHEN and CDR2 is SYDVKM. The CDR3 covers 15 residues. CDR3 sequence reads: CASSLQGQGSETQYF. The CDR3 bases are TGTGCCAGCAGTTTACAAGGACAGGGGTCGGAGACCCAGTACTTC.

This chain connects TRBV7-2 to TRBJ1-2, with TRBD1 matching over 11 bases. Germline V gene sequence: CDR1 SGHTA, CDR2 FQGNSA. V lost 1 base, J lost 7 bases, and 5 bases stayed unmatched. This CDR3 spans 15 amino acids. This CDR3 reads CASSLEDRGPGGYTF. Written as DNA, the CDR3 is TGTGCCAGCAGCTTAGAGGACAGGGGGCCTGGTGGCTACACCTTC.

V usage is TRBV19 and J usage is TRBJ1-2, with TRBD1 matching over 10 bases. Germline lookup yields CDR1 LNHDA and CDR2 SQIVND (reference sequence). There are 15 residues in the CDR3. The V segment lost 4 bases and the J segment 3 bases; nucleotides outside the gene matches: 5. The CDR3 DNA follows: TGTGCCAGTAGTACGACAGGGGGCGAGGACTATGGCTACACCTTC. Its translation: CASSTTGGEDYGYTF.

Only one count was recorded for this clone. The chain links TRBV29-1 to TRBJ2-2; 8 nucleotides agree with TRBD2. The CDR3 has 15 residues. The V gene end was trimmed by 4 bases and the J gene end by 3 bases; junction bases not matched to a gene: 7. Germline CDR1 and CDR2: SQVTM and ANQGSEA. This CDR3 reads CSVAGGGPYTGELFF. CDR3 bases: TGCAGCGTTGCCGGCGGGGGGCCTTACACCGGGGAGCTGTTTTTT.